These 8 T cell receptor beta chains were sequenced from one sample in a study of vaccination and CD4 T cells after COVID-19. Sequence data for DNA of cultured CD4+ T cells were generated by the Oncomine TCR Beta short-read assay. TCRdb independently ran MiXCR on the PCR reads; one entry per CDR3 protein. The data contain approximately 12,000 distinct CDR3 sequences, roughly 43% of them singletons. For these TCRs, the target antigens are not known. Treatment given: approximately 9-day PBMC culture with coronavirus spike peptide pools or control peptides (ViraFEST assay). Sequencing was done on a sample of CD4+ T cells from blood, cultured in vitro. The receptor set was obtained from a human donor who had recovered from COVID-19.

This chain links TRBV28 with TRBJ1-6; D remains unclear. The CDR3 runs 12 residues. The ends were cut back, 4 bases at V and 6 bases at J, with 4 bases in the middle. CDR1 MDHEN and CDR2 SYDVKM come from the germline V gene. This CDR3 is CASSYGNSPLHF. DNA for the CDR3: TGTGCCAGCAGTTACGGTAATTCACCCCTCCACTTT. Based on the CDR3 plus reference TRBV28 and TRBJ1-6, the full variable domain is DVKVTQSSRYLVKRTGEKVFLECVQDMDHENMFWYRQDPGLGLRLIYFSYDVKMKEKGDIPEGYSVSREKKERFSLILESASTNQTSMYLCASSYGNSPLHFGNGTRLTVT.

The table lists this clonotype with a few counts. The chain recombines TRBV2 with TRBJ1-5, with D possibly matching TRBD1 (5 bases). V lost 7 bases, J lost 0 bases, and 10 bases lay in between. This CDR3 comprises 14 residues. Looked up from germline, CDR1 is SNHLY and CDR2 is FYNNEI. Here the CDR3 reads CASTGAYSNQPQHF. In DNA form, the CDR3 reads TGTGCCAGCACTGGGGCGTATAGCAATCAGCCCCAGCATTTT.

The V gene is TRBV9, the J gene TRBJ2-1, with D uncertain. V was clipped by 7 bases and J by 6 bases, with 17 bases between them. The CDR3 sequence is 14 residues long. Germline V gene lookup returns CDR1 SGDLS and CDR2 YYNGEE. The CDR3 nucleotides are TGTGCCAGCGGACCTCTAGGCTCTGGCAATGAGCAGTTCTTC. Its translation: CASGPLGSGNEQFF. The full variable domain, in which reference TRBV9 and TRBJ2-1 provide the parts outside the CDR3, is DSGVTQTPKHLITATGQRVTLRCSPRSGDLSVYWYQQSLDQGLQFLIQYYNGEERAKGNILERFSAQQFPDLHSELNLSSLELGDSALYFCASGPLGSGNEQFFGPGTRLTVL.

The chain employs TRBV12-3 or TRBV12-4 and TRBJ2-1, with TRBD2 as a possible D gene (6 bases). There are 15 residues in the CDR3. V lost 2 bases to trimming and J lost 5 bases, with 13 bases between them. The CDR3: CASSLRRREDNEQFF. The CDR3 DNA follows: TGTGCCAGCAGTTTACGTCGCAGGGAGGACAATGAGCAGTTCTTC.

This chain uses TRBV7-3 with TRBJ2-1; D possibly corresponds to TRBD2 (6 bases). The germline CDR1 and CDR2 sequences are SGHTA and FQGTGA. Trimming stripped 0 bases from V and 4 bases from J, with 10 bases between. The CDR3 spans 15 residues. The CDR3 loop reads CASSLTGGIYNEQFF. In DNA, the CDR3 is TGTGCCAGCAGCTTAACCGGGGGAATATACAATGAGCAGTTCTTC.

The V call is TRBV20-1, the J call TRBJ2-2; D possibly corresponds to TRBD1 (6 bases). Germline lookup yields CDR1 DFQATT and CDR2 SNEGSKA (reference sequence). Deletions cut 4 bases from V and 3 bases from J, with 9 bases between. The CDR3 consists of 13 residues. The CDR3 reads CSANREDTGELFF. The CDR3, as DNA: TGCAGTGCTAACAGGGAAGACACCGGGGAGCTGTTTTTT.

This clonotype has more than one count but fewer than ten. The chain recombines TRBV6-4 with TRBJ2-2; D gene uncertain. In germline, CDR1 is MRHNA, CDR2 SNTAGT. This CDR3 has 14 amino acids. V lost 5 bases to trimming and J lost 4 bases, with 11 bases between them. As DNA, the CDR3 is TGTGCCAGCAGTCCCACATCGGTCACCGGGGAGCTGTTTTTT. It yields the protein CASSPTSVTGELFF.

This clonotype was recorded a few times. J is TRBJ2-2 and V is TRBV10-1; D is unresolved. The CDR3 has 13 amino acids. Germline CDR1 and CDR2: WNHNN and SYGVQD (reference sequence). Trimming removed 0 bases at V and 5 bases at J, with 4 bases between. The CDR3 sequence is CASSESGTGELFF. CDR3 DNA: TGCGCCAGCAGTGAGTCTGGGACCGGGGAGCTGTTTTTT.